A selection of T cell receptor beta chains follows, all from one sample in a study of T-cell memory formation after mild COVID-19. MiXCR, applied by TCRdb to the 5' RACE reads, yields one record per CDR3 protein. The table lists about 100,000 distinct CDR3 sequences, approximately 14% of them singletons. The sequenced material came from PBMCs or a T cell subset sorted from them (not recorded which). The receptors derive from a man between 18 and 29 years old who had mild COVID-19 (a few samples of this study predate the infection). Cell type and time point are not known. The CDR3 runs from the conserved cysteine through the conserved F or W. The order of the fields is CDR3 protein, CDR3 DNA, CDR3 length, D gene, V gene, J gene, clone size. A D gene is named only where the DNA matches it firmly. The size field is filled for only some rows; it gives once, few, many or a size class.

CDR3 protein: CASSLLKETGELFF
CDR3 DNA: TGTGCCAGCAGCTTATTAAAGGAAACCGGGGAGCTGTTTTTT
CDR3 length: 14
D gene: .
V gene: TRBV7-9
J gene: TRBJ2-2
clone size: few

CDR3 protein: CASSQARPDYGYTF
CDR3 DNA: TGCGCCAGCAGCCAAGCCCGCCCTGACTATGGCTACACCTTC
CDR3 length: 14
D gene: .
V gene: TRBV4-1
J gene: TRBJ1-2
clone size: .

CDR3 protein: CASSLKDRSYSGNTIYF
CDR3 DNA: TGTGCCAGCAGTTTAAAGGACAGGTCGTATTCTGGAAACACCATATATTTT
CDR3 length: 17
D gene: TRBD1
V gene: TRBV6-5
J gene: TRBJ1-3
clone size: .

CDR3 protein: CASSRGPREGTYNEQFF
CDR3 DNA: TGTGCCAGCAGCCGCGGCCCTAGGGAGGGTACGTACAATGAGCAGTTCTTC
CDR3 length: 17
D gene: TRBD2
V gene: TRBV9
J gene: TRBJ2-1
clone size: few

CDR3 protein: CASSYPGLAGSQETQYF
CDR3 DNA: TGTGCCAGCAGTTACCCGGGACTAGCGGGTTCCCAAGAGACCCAGTACTTC
CDR3 length: 17
D gene: TRBD2
V gene: TRBV6-6
J gene: TRBJ2-5
clone size: .

CDR3 protein: CASTSVGQPQHF
CDR3 DNA: TGTGCCAGCACCTCGGTTGGGCAGCCCCAGCATTTT
CDR3 length: 12
D gene: .
V gene: TRBV12-3/TRBV12-4
J gene: TRBJ1-5
clone size: few

CDR3 protein: CSVSWGGYEQYF
CDR3 DNA: TGCAGCGTTTCCTGGGGGGGCTACGAGCAGTACTTC
CDR3 length: 12
D gene: TRBD2
V gene: TRBV29-1
J gene: TRBJ2-7
clone size: .

CDR3 protein: CASSQETAESSYEQYF
CDR3 DNA: TGTGCCAGCAGCCAAGAAACCGCAGAGAGCTCCTACGAGCAGTACTTC
CDR3 length: 16
D gene: .
V gene: TRBV4-2
J gene: TRBJ2-7
clone size: few

CDR3 protein: CASSQGDYTGLDTQYF
CDR3 DNA: TGCGCCAGCAGCCAAGGGGACTATACGGGGTTAGATACGCAGTATTTT
CDR3 length: 16
D gene: TRBD2
V gene: TRBV4-3
J gene: TRBJ2-3
clone size: .

CDR3 protein: CASSDSHEGGSYNEQFF
CDR3 DNA: TGTGCCAGCAGTGACTCGCACGAGGGGGGCTCCTACAATGAGCAGTTCTTC
CDR3 length: 17
D gene: .
V gene: TRBV6-4
J gene: TRBJ2-1
clone size: many

CDR3 protein: CASSLYTDTQYF
CDR3 DNA: TGTGCCAGCAGTTTGTACACAGATACGCAGTATTTT
CDR3 length: 12
D gene: .
V gene: TRBV12-3/TRBV12-4
J gene: TRBJ2-3
clone size: many

CDR3 protein: CASSEMGRGPDTQYF
CDR3 DNA: TGTGCCAGCAGTGAGATGGGCAGGGGACCAGATACGCAGTATTTT
CDR3 length: 15
D gene: .
V gene: TRBV2
J gene: TRBJ2-3
clone size: .

CDR3 protein: CATSGGTSNNEQFF
CDR3 DNA: TGTGCCACCAGTGGTGGGACATCCAACAATGAGCAGTTCTTC
CDR3 length: 14
D gene: .
V gene: TRBV24-1
J gene: TRBJ2-1
clone size: .

CDR3 protein: CASSQGDRGFQPQHF
CDR3 DNA: TGTGCCAGCAGCCAAGGGGACAGGGGATTTCAGCCCCAGCATTTT
CDR3 length: 15
D gene: TRBD1
V gene: TRBV3-1
J gene: TRBJ1-5
clone size: .

CDR3 protein: CASSLSGTHNEQFF
CDR3 DNA: TGTGCCAGCAGCTTAAGCGGGACTCACAATGAGCAGTTCTTC
CDR3 length: 14
D gene: .
V gene: TRBV7-3
J gene: TRBJ2-1
clone size: many

CDR3 protein: CASSYSRDRNSPLHF
CDR3 DNA: TGTGCCAGCAGTTACTCCCGGGACAGAAATTCACCCCTCCACTTT
CDR3 length: 15
D gene: TRBD1
V gene: TRBV6-6
J gene: TRBJ1-6
clone size: many

CDR3 protein: CASSEGNPYEQYF
CDR3 DNA: TGTGCCAGCAGCGAAGGTAACCCCTACGAGCAGTACTTC
CDR3 length: 13
D gene: .
V gene: TRBV6-5
J gene: TRBJ2-7
clone size: .

CDR3 protein: CASTQGGEVPEQFF
CDR3 DNA: TGTGCCAGCACCCAAGGGGGGGAGGTGCCTGAGCAGTTCTTC
CDR3 length: 14
D gene: .
V gene: TRBV6-5
J gene: TRBJ2-1
clone size: few

CDR3 protein: CSARDRAAEAFF
CDR3 DNA: TGCAGTGCTAGAGACAGGGCGGCTGAAGCTTTCTTT
CDR3 length: 12
D gene: .
V gene: TRBV20-1
J gene: TRBJ1-1
clone size: .

CDR3 protein: CAISEGQGPGNQPQHF
CDR3 DNA: TGTGCCATCAGTGAGGGGCAGGGCCCCGGGAATCAGCCCCAGCATTTT
CDR3 length: 16
D gene: .
V gene: TRBV10-3
J gene: TRBJ1-5
clone size: .

CDR3 protein: CASSQGRWRQYNEQLF
CDR3 DNA: TGCGCCAGCAGCCAAGGCCGTTGGCGGCAGTACAATGAGCAGCTCTTC
CDR3 length: 16
D gene: .
V gene: TRBV4-3
J gene: TRBJ2-1
clone size: .

CDR3 protein: CASSISQGDEQFF
CDR3 DNA: TGTGCCAGCAGTATTTCGCAAGGCGATGAGCAGTTCTTC
CDR3 length: 13
D gene: .
V gene: TRBV6-6
J gene: TRBJ2-1
clone size: .

CDR3 protein: CASSLSLTATSGGDTDTQYF
CDR3 DNA: TGTGCCAGCAGTTTAAGTCTGACGGCGACTAGCGGGGGGGACACAGATACGCAGTATTTT
CDR3 length: 20
D gene: TRBD2
V gene: TRBV12-3/TRBV12-4
J gene: TRBJ2-3
clone size: .

CDR3 protein: CASSPDRGDYGYTF
CDR3 DNA: TGTGCCAGCAGCCCCGACAGGGGAGACTATGGCTACACCTTC
CDR3 length: 14
D gene: TRBD1
V gene: TRBV13
J gene: TRBJ1-2
clone size: .

CDR3 protein: CASSLVWESELFF
CDR3 DNA: TGTGCCAGCAGCTTAGTCTGGGAGTCGGAACTGTTTTTT
CDR3 length: 13
D gene: .
V gene: TRBV11-2
J gene: TRBJ1-4
clone size: .

CDR3 protein: CASSPRQGPNTGELFF
CDR3 DNA: TGTGCCAGCAGCCCTCGACAGGGCCCGAACACCGGGGAGCTGTTTTTT
CDR3 length: 16
D gene: TRBD1
V gene: TRBV7-3
J gene: TRBJ2-2
clone size: few

CDR3 protein: CASSQTADTQYF
CDR3 DNA: TGTGCCAGCAGCCAAACCGCAGATACGCAGTATTTT
CDR3 length: 12
D gene: .
V gene: TRBV3-1
J gene: TRBJ2-3
clone size: few

CDR3 protein: CASLPGSTEAFF
CDR3 DNA: TGTGCCAGCCTGCCCGGATCCACTGAAGCTTTCTTT
CDR3 length: 12
D gene: .
V gene: TRBV2
J gene: TRBJ1-1
clone size: .

CDR3 protein: CASSRGGQFDEQFF
CDR3 DNA: TGTGCTAGCAGTCGGGGGGGTCAGTTTGATGAGCAGTTCTTC
CDR3 length: 14
D gene: TRBD2
V gene: TRBV7-7
J gene: TRBJ2-1
clone size: many

CDR3 protein: CSANINRGGGTEAFF
CDR3 DNA: TGCAGTGCTAATATAAACAGGGGTGGAGGCACTGAAGCTTTCTTT
CDR3 length: 15
D gene: TRBD1
V gene: TRBV20-1
J gene: TRBJ1-1
clone size: many

CDR3 protein: CASRRTGGWVETQYF
CDR3 DNA: TGTGCCAGCAGAAGAACAGGGGGCTGGGTGGAGACCCAGTACTTC
CDR3 length: 15
D gene: TRBD1
V gene: TRBV6-5
J gene: TRBJ2-5
clone size: .

CDR3 protein: CSAWDRGTGELFF
CDR3 DNA: TGCAGTGCTTGGGACAGGGGCACCGGGGAGCTGTTTTTT
CDR3 length: 13
D gene: TRBD1
V gene: TRBV20-1
J gene: TRBJ2-2
clone size: many

CDR3 protein: CASSFEGNNEQFF
CDR3 DNA: TGTGCCAGCAGCTTCGAGGGAAACAATGAGCAGTTCTTC
CDR3 length: 13
D gene: .
V gene: TRBV7-3
J gene: TRBJ2-1
clone size: .

CDR3 protein: CASSQEWGDAASYEQYF
CDR3 DNA: TGCGCCAGCAGCCAAGAGTGGGGGGACGCAGCCTCCTACGAGCAGTACTTC
CDR3 length: 17
D gene: .
V gene: TRBV4-3
J gene: TRBJ2-7
clone size: few

CDR3 protein: CASSQGGSSGDTQYF
CDR3 DNA: TGCGCCAGCAGCCAAGGGGGGTCGAGCGGGGATACGCAGTATTTT
CDR3 length: 15
D gene: .
V gene: TRBV4-1
J gene: TRBJ2-3
clone size: few

CDR3 protein: CASSPALWVQPSREQFF
CDR3 DNA: TGCGCCAGCAGCCCCGCCTTATGGGTCCAACCCTCACGGGAGCAGTTCTTC
CDR3 length: 17
D gene: .
V gene: TRBV4-1
J gene: TRBJ2-1
clone size: .

CDR3 protein: CASSYEWFLAGTLYNEQFF
CDR3 DNA: TGTGCCAGCAGTTACGAGTGGTTTCTAGCGGGGACGCTCTACAATGAGCAGTTCTTC
CDR3 length: 19
D gene: TRBD2
V gene: TRBV6-5
J gene: TRBJ2-1
clone size: .

CDR3 protein: CASGPREGGGQNEQFF
CDR3 DNA: TGTGCTAGTGGTCCCCGCGAGGGCGGGGGGCAAAATGAGCAGTTCTTC
CDR3 length: 16
D gene: TRBD2
V gene: TRBV12-5
J gene: TRBJ2-1
clone size: .

CDR3 protein: CASSKGYNEQFF
CDR3 DNA: TGTGCCAGCAGCAAAGGATACAATGAGCAGTTCTTC
CDR3 length: 12
D gene: .
V gene: TRBV6-5
J gene: TRBJ2-1
clone size: .

CDR3 protein: CASSRKTATDTQYF
CDR3 DNA: TGTGCCAGCAGTCGAAAGACTGCCACAGATACGCAGTATTTT
CDR3 length: 14
D gene: .
V gene: TRBV12-3/TRBV12-4
J gene: TRBJ2-3
clone size: .

CDR3 protein: CATSSPNYEQYF
CDR3 DNA: TGTGCCACCAGCAGTCCTAATTACGAGCAGTACTTC
CDR3 length: 12
D gene: .
V gene: TRBV15
J gene: TRBJ2-7
clone size: few

CDR3 protein: CASSPGVAGAGETQYF
CDR3 DNA: TGCGCCAGCAGCCCCGGGGTAGCGGGGGCCGGGGAGACCCAGTACTTC
CDR3 length: 16
D gene: TRBD2
V gene: TRBV4-1
J gene: TRBJ2-5
clone size: few

CDR3 protein: CASSLTATGGRQPQHF
CDR3 DNA: TGTGCCAGCAGTTTAACAGCGACAGGGGGCCGACAGCCCCAGCATTTT
CDR3 length: 16
D gene: TRBD1
V gene: TRBV12-3/TRBV12-4
J gene: TRBJ1-5
clone size: .

CDR3 protein: CASRPGAYSSYEQYF
CDR3 DNA: TGTGCCAGCAGACCCGGGGCATACAGCTCCTACGAGCAGTACTTC
CDR3 length: 15
D gene: .
V gene: TRBV5-4
J gene: TRBJ2-7
clone size: .

CDR3 protein: CASSASWGTDTQYF
CDR3 DNA: TGTGCCAGCAGCGCAAGTTGGGGCACAGATACGCAGTATTTT
CDR3 length: 14
D gene: .
V gene: TRBV9
J gene: TRBJ2-3
clone size: few

CDR3 protein: CASSSGRGQGSNTEAFF
CDR3 DNA: TGTGCCAGCAGCTCGGGTCGGGGACAGGGTTCGAACACTGAAGCTTTCTTT
CDR3 length: 17
D gene: TRBD1
V gene: TRBV7-9
J gene: TRBJ1-1
clone size: .

CDR3 protein: CASSSIGTGVNQPQHF
CDR3 DNA: TGTGCCAGCAGTTCCATCGGGACAGGGGTCAATCAGCCCCAGCATTTT
CDR3 length: 16
D gene: TRBD1
V gene: TRBV27
J gene: TRBJ1-5
clone size: few

CDR3 protein: CASSFRQGDQEGYTF
CDR3 DNA: TGTGCCAGCAGCTTCCGACAGGGAGATCAGGAGGGCTACACCTTC
CDR3 length: 15
D gene: TRBD1
V gene: TRBV7-9
J gene: TRBJ1-2
clone size: .

CDR3 protein: CASSLWNGAFF
CDR3 DNA: TGTGCCAGCAGCTTATGGAACGGAGCTTTCTTT
CDR3 length: 11
D gene: .
V gene: TRBV11-2
J gene: TRBJ1-1
clone size: .

CDR3 protein: CASSGGAKDTQYF
CDR3 DNA: TGTGCCAGCAGCGGGGGGGCCAAAGATACGCAGTATTTT
CDR3 length: 13
D gene: .
V gene: TRBV9
J gene: TRBJ2-3
clone size: few

CDR3 protein: CASSFAHGYTF
CDR3 DNA: TGTGCCAGCAGCTTCGCCCATGGCTACACCTTC
CDR3 length: 11
D gene: .
V gene: TRBV5-6
J gene: TRBJ1-2
clone size: .